This paragraph reports one T cell receptor beta chain. This sample is part of a study of PD-1 blockade in classical Hodgkin lymphoma. Time point of the sample: cycle 4 day 1 (C4D1), after five to seven weeks of nivolumab. Patients all relapsed after autologous stem cell transplantation, and there was variation in brentuximab vedotin exposure. CDR1 is LNHDA, CDR2 SQIVND, per germline (reference sequence). This CDR3 is built from 15 residues. The ends were cut back, 3 bases at V and 2 bases at J, with 13 bases in the middle. Sequenced by immunoSEQ multiplex PCR; TCRdb stores in-frame clones only, minus some. The table records around 19,000 clones, approximately 80% of them present only once.

The receptor was isolated from a human donor with classical Hodgkin lymphoma. The chain has TRBV19 and TRBJ1-2, with D maybe TRBD1 (5 bases). Sequencing was performed on peripheral blood mononuclear cells (PBMCs), taken before the fourth cycle of nivolumab. This CDR3 is CASSILIRENYGYTF. In DNA, the CDR3 is TGTGCCAGTAGTATTCTGATCAGGGAAAACTATGGCTACACCTTC.